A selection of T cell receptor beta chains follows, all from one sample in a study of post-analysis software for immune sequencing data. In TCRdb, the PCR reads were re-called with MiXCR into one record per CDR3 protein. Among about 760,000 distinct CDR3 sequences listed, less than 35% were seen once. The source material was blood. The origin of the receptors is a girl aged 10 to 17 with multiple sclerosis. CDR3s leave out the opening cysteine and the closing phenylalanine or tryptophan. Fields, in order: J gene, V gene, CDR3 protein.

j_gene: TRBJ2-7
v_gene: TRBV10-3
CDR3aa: AISEGRGSPYEQY

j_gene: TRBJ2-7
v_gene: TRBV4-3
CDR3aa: ASSSRTGGIDEQY

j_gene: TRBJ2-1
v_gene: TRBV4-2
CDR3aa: ASSQEVREQF

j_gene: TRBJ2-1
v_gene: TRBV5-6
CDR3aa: ASSLGQGTF

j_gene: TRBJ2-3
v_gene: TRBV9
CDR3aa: ASSVLSGGVAQY

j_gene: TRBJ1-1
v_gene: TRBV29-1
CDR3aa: SAHRGVRRSEAF

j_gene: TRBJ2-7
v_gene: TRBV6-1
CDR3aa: ASSEDFGPSYEQY

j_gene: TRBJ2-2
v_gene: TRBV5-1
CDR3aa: ASSRTSSNTGELF

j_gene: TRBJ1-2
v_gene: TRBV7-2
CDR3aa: ASSLGQANYGYT

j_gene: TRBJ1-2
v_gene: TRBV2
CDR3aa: ATKPGVFGYT

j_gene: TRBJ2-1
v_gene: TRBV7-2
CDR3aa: ASSLYGGGYNEQF

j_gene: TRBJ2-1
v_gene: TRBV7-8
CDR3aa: ASSLGGLSYNEQF

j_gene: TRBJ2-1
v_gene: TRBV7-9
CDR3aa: ASSFETSMDEQF

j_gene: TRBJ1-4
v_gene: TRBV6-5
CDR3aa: ASSDPGGNNEKRF

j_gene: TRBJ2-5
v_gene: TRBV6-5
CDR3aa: ASSSLRGGTQY

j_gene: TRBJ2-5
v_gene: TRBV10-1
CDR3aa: ASSDLYTAQETQY

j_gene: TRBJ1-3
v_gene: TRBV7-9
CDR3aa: ASSLLPTGNTIY

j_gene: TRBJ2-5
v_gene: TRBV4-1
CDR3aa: ASSQDRSIRETQY

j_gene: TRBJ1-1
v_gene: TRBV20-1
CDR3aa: SARAPQGSTEAF

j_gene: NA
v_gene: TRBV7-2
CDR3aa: ASSLKFLQGIGMETQY

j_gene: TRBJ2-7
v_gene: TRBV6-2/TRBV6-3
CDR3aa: ASNIPGLGGREQY

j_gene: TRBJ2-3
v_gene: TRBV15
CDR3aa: ATSLGDSPSTDTQY

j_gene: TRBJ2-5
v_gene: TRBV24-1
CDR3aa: ATSDYTGYQETQY

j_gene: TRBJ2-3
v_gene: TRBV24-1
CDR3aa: ATSDRTSGDSDTQY

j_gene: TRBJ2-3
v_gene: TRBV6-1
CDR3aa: AGGRTGSSTDTQY

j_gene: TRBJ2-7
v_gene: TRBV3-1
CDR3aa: ASSSPRGIYEQY

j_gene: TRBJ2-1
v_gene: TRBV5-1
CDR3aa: ASSPGTSAPSSYNEQF

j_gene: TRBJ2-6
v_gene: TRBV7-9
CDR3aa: ASTPGGWRANVLT

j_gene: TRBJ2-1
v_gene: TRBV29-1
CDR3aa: SGLVSYNEQF

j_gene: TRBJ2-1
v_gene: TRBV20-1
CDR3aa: SARRGRNEQF

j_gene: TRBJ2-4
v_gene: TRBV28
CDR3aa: ASSIPGGLAKNIQY

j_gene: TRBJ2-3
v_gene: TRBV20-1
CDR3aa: SARVQHTQY

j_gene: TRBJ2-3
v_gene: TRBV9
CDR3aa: ASSVQVGGDTDTQY

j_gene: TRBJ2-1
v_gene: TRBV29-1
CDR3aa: SVGRVSGDEQF

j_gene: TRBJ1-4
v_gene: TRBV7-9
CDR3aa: ASSLSQPEKLF

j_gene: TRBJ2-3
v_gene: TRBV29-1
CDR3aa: SVEGEGPDTQY

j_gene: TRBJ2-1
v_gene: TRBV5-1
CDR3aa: ASSWRGDSYNEQF

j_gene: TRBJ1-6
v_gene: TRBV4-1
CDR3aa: ASSQSDDGSSYNSPLH

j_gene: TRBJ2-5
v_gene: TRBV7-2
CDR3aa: ASSLSIAGGKTQY

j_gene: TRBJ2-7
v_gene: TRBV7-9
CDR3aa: ASSPGTAEEQY